The 4 T cell receptor beta chains below were found in one sample sequenced in a study of immune evolution from preneoplasia to lung adenocarcinoma listed by TCRdb under 2021. Preparation of the library involved the immunoSEQ multiplex PCR assay. TCRdb mirrors the immuneACCESS table, restricted to in-frame sequences. Some clones are absent from its copies; in checked studies, under half trace to an unresolved V gene, and the reason for the others is unknown. Recorded for this sample are 5,500 to 7,500 clones; roughly 85% of them occurred a single time. Of the sample, about 2.9% is held by the ten largest clones. Sequences were obtained from FFPE minimally invasive lung adenocarcinoma tissue. The cell subset or site label corresponds to: micro-invasive lung adenocarcinoma (MIA). These receptor sequences come from a person aged 60-80 years with lung adenocarcinoma.

V gene TRBV6-5 combines with J gene TRBJ1-5; D gene unclear. Per the germline V gene, CDR1 is MNHEY and CDR2 is SVGAGI. The CDR3 consists of 13 residues. The germline V and J ends were trimmed by 8 bases and 2 bases, with 10 bases remaining between them. CDR3 nucleotide sequence: TGTGCCAGCCGGCCGTTTGGCAATCAGCCCCAGCATTTT. This encodes CASRPFGNQPQHF.

Only a few counts were recorded for this clone. The chain is built from TRBV28 and TRBJ2-7; 7 bases align to TRBD2. Germline CDR1 reads MDHEN; CDR2 reads SYDVKM. The CDR3 loop spans 15 amino acids. With V trimmed by 7 bases and J by 7 bases, 16 bases remained unmatched. CDR3 sequence (DNA): TGTGCCAGCATTTACAGCGGACTAGGTCTTAGGGAGCAGTACTTC. Its protein product is CASIYSGLGLREQYF.

The J gene is TRBJ1-5, the V gene TRBV18; unclear D gene. V was clipped by 2 bases and J by 5 bases, with 13 bases between them. Germline V gene data show CDR1 as KGHSH and CDR2 as LQKENI. This CDR3 comprises 15 residues. The CDR3 region has the DNA TGTGCCAGCTCACCAGCGTACGAAGGGTATCAGCCCCAGCATTTT. Translating it yields CASSPAYEGYQPQHF.

This clone was detected only once. The chain combines TRBV27 with TRBJ2-7; no clear D. From germline, CDR1 is MNHEY and CDR2 SMNVEV (reference sequence). V was clipped by 7 bases and J by 2 bases, with 15 bases between them. The length of the CDR3 is 14 residues. The CDR3 bases are TGTGCCAGCATGCCAATCGGGCGCACCTACGAGCAGTACTTC. Protein sequence: CASMPIGRTYEQYF.